This T cell receptor (beta chain) was captured in a study of cytomegalovirus exposure and HLA in healthy donors. The study, taken as a whole, reports: Sequences of the TCR beta chain were said to predict the HLA-A and HLA-B alleles of most subjects accurately. Presence/absence analyses assumed roughly uniform sequencing depth across donors, which may not hold. In a later analysis, TCR beta V- and J-gene trimming was associated with a missense DCLRE1C variant. Later on, an analysis showed TCR association rates differing by HLA locus, with DRB1 the most and HLA-C the fewest.

Only a few counts were recorded for this clone. As yet, its antigen is unknown. Trimming cost V 3 bases and J 1 base; bases outside gene matches: 11. Germline CDR1 is SEHNR and CDR2 is FQNEAQ (reference sequence). This CDR3 is built from 17 residues. This PCR relied on a set of 60 Vbeta primers and 13 Jbeta primers. This table comes from immunoSEQ multiplex PCR, and its TCRdb copy is limited to in-frame clones, with some not included. The data show 150,000 to 250,000 clones, 79% seen once. The rearrangement links TRBV7-9 to TRBJ1-1, with 7 bases identical to TRBD1. The sequencing input was PBMCs. The TCR comes from a girl aged 10-17 years in good health and CMV-seropositive. The CDR3 loop is CASSFAPRQGWNTEAFF. Here the CDR3 DNA reads TGTGCCAGCAGCTTTGCGCCCCGACAGGGTTGGAACACTGAAGCTTTCTTT.